A single sample is the source of the 6 T cell receptor beta chains below, sequenced in a study of blood T cell repertoires in COVID-19. The repertoire was sequenced with immunoSEQ multiplex PCR; TCRdb's copy has only in-frame clones and lacks some. The sample consists of roughly 250,000 clones, approximately 90% of them appearing once. Sequenced input: peripheral blood. The receptors were gathered from a woman in her forties with acute or convalescent COVID-19.

The V call is TRBV4-1, the J call TRBJ1-1; no reliable D call. Trimming stripped 1 base from V and 4 bases from J, with 10 bases between. The CDR3 is 14 residues long. The germline CDR1 and CDR2 sequences are MGHRA and YSYEKL. The CDR3 region is CASSQASEGTEAFF. The CDR3 DNA reads TGCGCCAGCAGCCAAGCCTCGGAGGGCACTGAAGCTTTCTTT.

The chain employs TRBV2 and TRBJ2-7, with D perhaps TRBD2 (5 bases). V was trimmed by 2 bases and J by 2 bases, leaving 7 bases between them. CDR1 is SNHLY, CDR2 FYNNEI, per germline. The CDR3 has 13 amino acids. CDR3 coding DNA: TGTGCCAGCAGTGAACCCGGGGCCTACGAGCAGTACGTC. Its translation: CASSEPGAYEQYV.

As concerns this clone: The identical CDR3 is also encoded by other nucleotide sequences in the sample. The rearrangement links TRBV19 to TRBJ1-3, with D hard to call. The length of the CDR3 is 14 residues. V was clipped by 0 bases and J by 0 bases, with 3 bases between them. Germline V gene data show CDR1 as LNHDA and CDR2 as SQIVND (reference sequence). The CDR3 loop is CASSIDSSGNTIYF. In DNA form, the CDR3 reads TGTGCCAGTAGTATAGACAGCTCTGGAAACACCATATATTTT.

CDR3 in amino acids: CASSLLVRQAGRGETQYF. The CDR3 nucleotides read TGTGCCAGCAGCTTGCTCGTCCGACAGGCCGGTCGGGGCGAGACCCAGTACTTC. The chain joins TRBV5-6 to TRBJ2-5, with TRBD1 as a possible D gene (6 bases). The germline CDR1 and CDR2 sequences are SGHDT and YYEEEE. V lost 1 base and J 5 bases, leaving 24 bases between the germline ends. CDR3 size: 18 residues.

The chain carries TRBV10-3 and TRBJ1-2; perhaps TRBD1 as D (6 bases). The germline CDR1 and CDR2 sequences are ENHRY and SYGVKD. This CDR3 contains 14 residues. The ends were cut back, 0 bases at V and 6 bases at J, with 11 bases in the middle. CDR3 region: CAISESRAGDGYTF. CDR3 bases: TGTGCCATCAGTGAGTCTCGGGCAGGGGATGGCTACACCTTC.

The V call is TRBV6-4, the J call TRBJ2-7; 9 nucleotides line up with TRBD1. Germline assignment: CDR1 MRHNA and CDR2 SNTAGT. J gave up 4 bases and V 0 bases, and 1 base lay outside the gene matches. The CDR3 is made up of 14 amino acids. DNA of the CDR3: TGTGCCAGCAGTGACTCGGGACAGGGATACGAGCAGTACGTC. This translates into CASSDSGQGYEQYV.